This T cell receptor (beta chain) is drawn from a study of blood T cell repertoires in COVID-19. Study context: T cells, B-cell-depleted T cells, or PBMCs provided the cDNA or gDNA that served as material.

Germline V gene lookup returns CDR1 SGHDT and CDR2 YYEEEE. The CDR3 contains 19 residues. With V trimmed by 5 bases and J by 4 bases, 22 bases remained unmatched. Authors' processing steps: Amplification with reference gene primers provided the estimates of nucleated cell counts. Clones were read by immunoSEQ multiplex PCR, and TCRdb kept only the in-frame ones, dropping some. For V, J and clone size, that table is used; D and trimming come from the DNA. The repertoire consists of over 150,000 clones, with approximately 86% occurring once and the leading ten covering around 2.7%. The source is a man between 40 and 49 years old with active or convalescent COVID-19. The chain carries TRBV5-6 and TRBJ2-7; 9 bases fit TRBD1. Material: peripheral blood. The CDR3 DNA reads TGTGCCAGCAGTCTACCGGGACAGGGCCTATCACCTGACTCATACGAGCAGTACTTC. Translated: CASSLPGQGLSPDSYEQYF.